One sample yielded the 6 T cell receptor beta chains listed below, sequenced in a study of blood T cell repertoires in COVID-19. Sequenced by immunoSEQ multiplex PCR; TCRdb stores in-frame clones only, minus some. The table shows around 75,000 clones, with 88% occurring only once. The sample was peripheral blood. Receptor source: a human donor in a cohort sampled during active COVID-19.

This chain uses TRBV27 with TRBJ2-1; 11 bases are shared with TRBD2. Germline values: CDR1 MNHEY, CDR2 SMNVEV (reference sequence). Trimming took 5 bases from V and 4 from J; bases not matched to a gene: 4. This CDR3 has 15 residues. For the CDR3, the DNA is TGTGCCAGCAGTCCTAGCGGGGGGACTTACAATGAGCAGTTCTTC. It codes for CASSPSGGTYNEQFF.

The chain is built from TRBV18 and TRBJ1-1, with a possible D match to TRBD1 (5 bases). The CDR3 loop spans 17 amino acids. Per the germline V gene, CDR1 is KGHSH and CDR2 is LQKENI. V was trimmed by 2 bases and J by 7 bases, leaving 23 bases between them. CDR3 in DNA: TGTGCCAGCTCACCAGTCCTTGAGAGGCAGGGTGGTATTGAAGCTTTCTTT. This codes for CASSPVLERQGGIEAFF.

The CDR3 protein is CASSSSFLGLAGGPLNTGELFF. CDR3 DNA sequence: TGTGCCAGCAGCTCCTCGTTCTTAGGACTAGCGGGGGGCCCTTTGAACACCGGGGAGCTGTTTTTT. J is TRBJ2-2 and V is TRBV7-8; 14 nucleotides agree with TRBD2. Germline V gene data show CDR1 as SGHVS and CDR2 as FQNEAQ. Trimming took 4 bases from V and 1 from J; bases not matched to a gene: 17. The CDR3 is 22 amino acids.

The chain joins TRBV5-8 to TRBJ2-7; tentatively, D is TRBD1 (5 bases). The CDR3 length is 14 residues. V lost 1 base and J lost 2, with 10 bases in between. CDR1 and CDR2 from the germline V gene are SGHTS and YDEGEE. CDR3 residues: CASSLRGRAYEQYF. CDR3 sequence (DNA): TGTGCCAGCAGCTTGAGGGGAAGGGCCTACGAGCAGTACTTC.

The chain combines TRBV6-2 or TRBV6-3 with TRBJ2-2; 8 nucleotides match TRBD2. The ends lost 5 bases at V and 8 bases at J; junction bases unmatched: 13. Per the germline V gene, CDR1 is MNHEY and CDR2 is SVGEGT. The CDR3 sequence is 16 residues long. The CDR3: CASSKRSSGTRGELFF. Written as DNA, the CDR3 is TGTGCCAGCAGTAAGCGATCTTCCGGGACTAGGGGGGAGCTGTTTTTT.

The CDR3 DNA is TGTGCCAGCAGACCCGGGGACAGAATTTACGAGCAGTACTTC. Translation: CASRPGDRIYEQYF. The chain couples TRBV6-5 to TRBJ2-7; TRBD1 matches at 7 bases. Looked up from germline, CDR1 is MNHEY and CDR2 is SVGAGI. The CDR3 has 14 residues. V lost 6 bases, J lost 4 bases, and 9 bases stayed unmatched.